This T cell receptor (beta chain) emerged from a study of blood T cell repertoires in COVID-19. V lost 4 bases, J lost 4 bases, and 11 bases lay in between. The CDR3 covers 14 residues. From germline, CDR1 is SGHRS and CDR2 YFSETQ. Per the authors' pipeline: Estimation of nucleated cell counts relied on the amplification of reference gene primers. Produced via immunoSEQ multiplex PCR; TCRdb's table is partial and in-frame only. V, J and clone size are taken as reported in that table, and D and trimming were inferred from the DNA itself. The sample has more than 40,000 clones; about four fifths are singletons.

Specimen: peripheral blood. The V gene is TRBV5-1, the J gene TRBJ2-2; D might be TRBD1 (6 bases). The sequence came from a man aged 45-65 years with acute or convalescent COVID-19. In DNA, the CDR3 is TGCGCCAGCAGCCCCGGGACACCCACCGGGGAGCTGTTTTTT. Translated: CASSPGTPTGELFF.